The entry below gives a single TCR beta chain sequence along with its context. What it binds is not known. The data were obtained in a study of OX40 agonist ivuxolimab in advanced cancers. The repertoire was sequenced with immunoSEQ multiplex PCR; TCRdb's copy has only in-frame clones and lacks some. The sample records about 38,000 clones, 89% being singletons. V shed 2 bases and J shed 3 bases, with 8 bases lying between them. The CDR3 totals 13 residues. Germline CDR1 SGHKS, CDR2 YYEKEE (reference sequence). Findings and limits, study-wide: It was not determined which antigens were specifically recognized by the peripheral T cells that had undergone clonal expansion. Both blood CD4+ and CD8+ T cells showed clonal growth by week 6 at 0.1 to 3.0 mg/kg. Low normalized T-cell clonal expansion was also seen in some nonresponders.

Source: CD4+ or CD8+ T cells sorted from blood, taken in a trial of the OX40 agonist ivuxolimab. The chain is built from TRBV5-5 and TRBJ1-1, with no clear D. The source of this sequence is an adult with an advanced solid tumor such as melanoma, head and neck, liver or kidney cancer. The CDR3 nucleotides are TGTGCCAGCAGCTTAGGAGTATACACTGAAGCTTTCTTT. It codes for CASSLGVYTEAFF.